The 10 T cell receptor beta chains below come from one sample, sequenced in a study of blood T cell repertoires in COVID-19. Assay used: immunoSEQ multiplex PCR; TCRdb lists only in-frame clones, some missing. The sample has 300,000 to 450,000 clones; 70% to 90% are singletons. The sample comprised peripheral blood. These receptors were obtained from a woman in her 30s with COVID-19, enrolled during active disease.

J is TRBJ2-7 and V is TRBV5-1; 9 nucleotides line up with TRBD1. The CDR3 covers 15 residues. V trimming: 4 bases; J trimming: 5 bases; junction bases outside the gene matches: 10. Germline V gene sequence: CDR1 SGHRS, CDR2 YFSETQ. The CDR3: CASSPFFGQGHEQYF. The DNA of the CDR3 is TGCGCCAGCAGCCCTTTTTTCGGACAGGGGCACGAGCAGTACTTC.

The genes are TRBV9 and TRBJ2-6; D gene ambiguous. V was cut by 1 base and J by 4 bases, with 6 bases left in between. Per germline, CDR1 SGDLS and CDR2 YYNGEE. The CDR3 contains 14 residues. The CDR3, as DNA: TGTGCCAGCAGCGTATATCCCGGGGCCAACGTCCTGACTTTC. Residues: CASSVYPGANVLTF.

The chain is built from TRBV5-1 and TRBJ2-2; D ambiguous. CDR1 is SGHRS, CDR2 YFSETQ, per germline. Trimming took 4 bases from V and 0 from J, leaving 13 bases between them. The length of the CDR3 is 16 residues. The CDR3 reads CASSLQELPNTGELFF. DNA for the CDR3: TGCGCCAGCAGCCTTCAGGAACTCCCGAACACCGGGGAGCTGTTTTTT.

J is TRBJ1-1 and V is TRBV2; 8 bases are a match to TRBD1. Germline assignment: CDR1 SNHLY and CDR2 FYNNEI. The length of the CDR3 is 14 residues. The V and J ends lost 4 bases and 5 bases, in that order; junction bases with no gene match: 6. In DNA form, the CDR3 reads TGTGCCAGCAGTGGAGTCAGGGGGCAAACTGAAGCTTTCTTT. This codes for CASSGVRGQTEAFF. Based on the CDR3 plus reference TRBV2 and TRBJ1-1, the full variable domain is EPEVTQTPSHQVTQMGQEVILRCVPISNHLYFYWYRQILGQKVEFLVSFYNNEISEKSEIFDDQFSVERPDGSNFTLKIRSTKLEDSAMYFCASSGVRGQTEAFFGQGTRLTVV.

The rearrangement joins TRBV7-9 to TRBJ1-4; no reliable D call. From germline, CDR1 is SEHNR and CDR2 FQNEAQ (reference sequence). V lost 3 bases and J 4 bases, leaving 9 bases between the germline ends. CDR3 length: 14 amino acids. For the CDR3, the DNA is TGTGCCAGCAGCTTTGCCGGGAGTAATGAAAAACTGTTTTTT. Translated, it gives CASSFAGSNEKLFF.

V and J are TRBV20-1 and TRBJ1-2; 7 bases line up with TRBD1. Trimming cost V 4 bases and J 10 bases; bases outside gene matches: 6. Germline V gene lookup returns CDR1 DFQATT and CDR2 SNEGSKA (reference sequence). The CDR3 has 11 amino acids. The CDR3 sequence: CSATHRGDYTF. CDR3 coding DNA: TGCAGTGCTACACACAGGGGAGACTACACCTTC.

The rearrangement uses TRBV5-1 and TRBJ1-4; D is perhaps TRBD1 (6 bases). Germline V CDR1 and CDR2: SGHRS, YFSETQ. There are 14 residues in the CDR3. The V end was cut by 4 bases, the J end by 1 base, with 8 bases between. CDR3: CASSLTGTNEKLFF. CDR3 DNA: TGCGCCAGCAGCCTGACAGGAACTAATGAAAAACTGTTTTTT.

The genes are TRBV7-2 and TRBJ1-4, with D unclear. This CDR3 spans 15 amino acids. V lost 1 base to trimming and J lost 0 bases, with 6 bases between them. Germline CDR1 SGHTA, CDR2 FQGNSA. The DNA of the CDR3 is TGTGCCAGCAGCTTAGGTCGGGCAACTAATGAAAAACTGTTTTTT. This translates into CASSLGRATNEKLFF. The full variable domain, its missing parts supplied by reference TRBV7-2 and TRBJ1-4, is GAGVSQSPSNKVTEKGKDVELRCDPISGHTALYWYRQSLGQGLEFLIYFQGNSAPDKSGLPSDRFSAERTGGSVSTLTIQRTQQEDSAVYLCASSLGRATNEKLFFGSGTQLSVL.

The table lists this clone with a few counts. The rearrangement uses TRBV7-9 and TRBJ2-1; tentative D call: TRBD2 (6 bases). The length of the CDR3 is 14 residues. Deletions cut 5 bases from V and 1 base from J, with 9 bases between. Germline V gives CDR1 SEHNR, CDR2 FQNEAQ (reference sequence). The CDR3 region has the DNA TGTGCCAGCAGCAAGGGGACTTCCTACAATGAGCAGTTCTTC. It yields the protein CASSKGTSYNEQFF.

This clone was recorded only once. The V call is TRBV6-5, the J call TRBJ1-1, with D possibly TRBD1 on 5 matching bases. Between the trimmed V and J ends, which lost 7 bases and 5 bases, there was a span of 20 bases. CDR1 is MNHEY, CDR2 SVGAGI, per germline. The CDR3 spans 15 residues. The CDR3 DNA follows: TGTGCCAGCACAACCGCACAGGAGGGATGGACTGAAGCTTTCTTT. It is translated as CASTTAQEGWTEAFF.